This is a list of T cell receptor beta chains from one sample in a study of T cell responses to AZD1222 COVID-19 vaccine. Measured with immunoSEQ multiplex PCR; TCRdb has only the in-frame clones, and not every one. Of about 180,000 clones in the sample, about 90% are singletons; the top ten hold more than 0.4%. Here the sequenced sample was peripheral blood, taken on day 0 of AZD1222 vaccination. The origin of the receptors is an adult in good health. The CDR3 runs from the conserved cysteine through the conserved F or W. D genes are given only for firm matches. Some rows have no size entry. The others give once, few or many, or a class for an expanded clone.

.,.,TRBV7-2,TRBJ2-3,TGTGCCAGCAGCCTGTTAGTAGGGGATACGCAGTATTTT,CASSLLVGDTQYF
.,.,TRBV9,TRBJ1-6,TGTGCCAGCAGCGGGACGGGGAATTCACCCCTCCACTTT,CASSGTGNSPLHF
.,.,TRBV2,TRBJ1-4,TGTGCCAGCAGTCCGGAACAGGCAACTAATGAAAAACTGTTTTTT,CASSPEQATNEKLFF
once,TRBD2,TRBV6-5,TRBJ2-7,TGTGCCAGCAGTTACCGGCGGGAGAGATACGAGCAGTACTTC,CASSYRRERYEQYF
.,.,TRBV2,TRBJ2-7,TGTGCCAGCAGTGGTGCAGGGGCTTCCCCTTCCTACGAGCAGTACTTC,CASSGAGASPSYEQYF
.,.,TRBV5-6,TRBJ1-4,TGTGCCAGCAGCTTGGCATCCGGCGGGGGAACGGGTGAAAAACTGTTTTTT,CASSLASGGGTGEKLFF
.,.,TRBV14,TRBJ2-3,TGTGCCAGCCGTAGGGCCTCAGATACGCAGTATTTT,CASRRASDTQYF
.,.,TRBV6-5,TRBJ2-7,TGTGCCAGCATCTCAGCAGGGATGCCCTACGAGCAGTACTTC,CASISAGMPYEQYF
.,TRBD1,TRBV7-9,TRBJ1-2,TGTGCCAGCAGCGGCGGACAGGGGTTTAACTATGGCTACACCTTC,CASSGGQGFNYGYTF
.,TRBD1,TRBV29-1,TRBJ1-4,TGCAGCGTTGGAGGACGTTATGGTTCCGGGACAGGGCTCAATGAAAAACTGTTTTTT,CSVGGRYGSGTGLNEKLFF
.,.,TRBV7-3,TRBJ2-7,TGTGCCAGCAGCCTGGGGGCGGGAGCGGGGGAGCAGTACTTC,CASSLGAGAGEQYF
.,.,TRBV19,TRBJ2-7,TGTGCCAGTAGTCGAAAGACAGCCCCCTACGAGCAGTACTTC,CASSRKTAPYEQYF
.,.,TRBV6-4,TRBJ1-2,TGTGCCAGCAGTGACGGGCCCAGTAAGGATGGCTACACCTTC,CASSDGPSKDGYTF
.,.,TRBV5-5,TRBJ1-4,TGTGCCAGCAGCTTGGCCGACACCCGGAATGAAAAACTGTTTTTT,CASSLADTRNEKLFF
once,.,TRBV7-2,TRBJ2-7,TGTGCCAGTGGGGGGGGCAGCTTCTACGAGCAGTACTTC,CASGGGSFYEQYF
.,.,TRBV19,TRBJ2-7,TGTGCCAGTAGTAAACAGGGAGGGGCCTACGAGCAGTACTTC,CASSKQGGAYEQYF
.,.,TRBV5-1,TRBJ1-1,TGCGCCAGCAGCTCCCAGGGGTCTGAAGCTTTCTTT,CASSSQGSEAFF
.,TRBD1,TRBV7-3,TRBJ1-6,TGTGCCAGCAGTATAACAGGGGCGGGCTCCTATAATTCACCCCTCCACTTT,CASSITGAGSYNSPLHF
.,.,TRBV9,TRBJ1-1,TGTGCCAGCAGCGTAGGAGTGGGGGATCGGACTGAAGCTTTCTTT,CASSVGVGDRTEAFF
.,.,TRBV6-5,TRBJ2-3,TGTGCCAGCAACAGGGGGGGTACAGATACGCAGTATTTT,CASNRGGTDTQYF
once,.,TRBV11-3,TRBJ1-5,TGTGCCAGCAGCCCCGAGGCTTGCGACAGTGGGCGCAATCAGCCCCAGCATTTT,CASSPEACDSGRNQPQHF
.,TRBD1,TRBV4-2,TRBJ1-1,TGTGCCAGCAGCCAACCGGGACAGCTGGTGAACACTGAAGCTTTCTTT,CASSQPGQLVNTEAFF
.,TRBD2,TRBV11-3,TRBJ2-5,TGTGCCAGCAGCCCAGGACTAGCCGAGACCCAGTACTTC,CASSPGLAETQYF
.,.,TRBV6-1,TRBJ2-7,TGTGCCAGCAGTGACATGGTCGAGCAGTACTTC,CASSDMVEQYF
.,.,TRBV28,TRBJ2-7,TGTGCCAGCAGTTCCCCGGGCCCAACGGGAGAGCAGTACTTC,CASSSPGPTGEQYF
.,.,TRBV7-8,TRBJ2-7,TGTGCCAGCAGCTTGGGGGCTACAGGGTTCGAGCAGTACTTC,CASSLGATGFEQYF
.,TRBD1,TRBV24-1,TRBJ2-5,TGTGCCACCAGTGATACCGGGACAGGGGGCGGAGAGACCCAGTACTTC,CATSDTGTGGGETQYF
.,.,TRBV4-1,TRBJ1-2,TGCGCCAGCAGCCAAGAAGGCAGGGAGAACTATGGCTACACCTTC,CASSQEGRENYGYTF
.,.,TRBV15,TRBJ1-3,TGTGCCACCAGCAGAGACCTAGGGCTTCTATCGGGAAACACCATATATTTT,CATSRDLGLLSGNTIYF
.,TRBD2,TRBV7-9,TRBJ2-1,TGTGCCAGCAGCTTCGCGGGGACTAGCGGAAATGAGCAGTTCTTC,CASSFAGTSGNEQFF
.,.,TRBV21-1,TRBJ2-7,TGTGCCAGCAGCAAAGGACAGTCCTACGAGCAGTACTTC,CASSKGQSYEQYF
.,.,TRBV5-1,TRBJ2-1,TGCGCCAGCAGCTTGGCCGGTCGGGAGCCGTATAATGAGCAGTTCTTC,CASSLAGREPYNEQFF
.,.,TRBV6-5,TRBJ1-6,TGTGCCAGCAGCGGCCGTAGGGTACCCGACCTCCACTTT,CASSGRRVPDLHF
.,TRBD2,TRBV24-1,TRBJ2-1,TGTGCCACCAGTACAGCGGGAGTCAATGAGCAGTTCTTC,CATSTAGVNEQFF
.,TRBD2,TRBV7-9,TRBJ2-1,TGTGCCAGCAGCACCGACCGTCTAGCGGGGGGGCATTACAATGAGCAGTTCTTC,CASSTDRLAGGHYNEQFF
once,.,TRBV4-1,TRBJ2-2,TGCGCCAGCAGCCTTACCGGGGAGCTGTTTTTT,CASSLTGELFF
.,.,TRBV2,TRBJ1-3,TGTGCCAGCAGTGCCTCTGGAAACACCATATATTTT,CASSASGNTIYF
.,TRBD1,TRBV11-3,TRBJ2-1,TGTGCCAGCAGCCGGGACAGGGGGGATGAGCAGTTCTTC,CASSRDRGDEQFF
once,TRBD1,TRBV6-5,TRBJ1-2,TGTGCCAGCAGTAGTGGGACAGGACAAAACTATGGCTACACCTTC,CASSSGTGQNYGYTF
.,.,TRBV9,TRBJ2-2,TGTGCCAGCAGCGAGACGACCAACACCGGGGAGCTGTTTTTT,CASSETTNTGELFF
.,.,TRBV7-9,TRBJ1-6,TGTGCCAGCAGCTCAGGGATTGGGGATTCACCCCTCCACTTT,CASSSGIGDSPLHF
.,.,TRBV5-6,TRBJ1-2,TGTGCCAGCAGCTTGGGACAGATTAACTATGGCTACACCTTC,CASSLGQINYGYTF
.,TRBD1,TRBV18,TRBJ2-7,TGTGCCAGCTCACCTCGACAGGGAACCAACGAGCAGTACTTC,CASSPRQGTNEQYF
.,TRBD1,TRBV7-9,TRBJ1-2,TGTGCCAGCAGCTTAGCCAACAGGGGGAGCTACACCTTC,CASSLANRGSYTF
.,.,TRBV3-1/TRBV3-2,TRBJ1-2,TGTGCCAGCAGCCAAGATCGGAGCTATGGCTACACCTTC,CASSQDRSYGYTF
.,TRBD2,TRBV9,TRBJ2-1,TGTGCCAGCAGCGGTAGCGGGGTTCACAATGAGCAGTTCTTC,CASSGSGVHNEQFF
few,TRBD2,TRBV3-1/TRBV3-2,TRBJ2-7,TGTGCCAGCAGCCCGGGCGCTAGCGGGAGTGGCGAGCAGTACTTC,CASSPGASGSGEQYF
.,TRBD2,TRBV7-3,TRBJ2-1,TGTGCCAGCAGCCGAGGACTAGCGGGAGTCGGTGAGCAGTTCTTC,CASSRGLAGVGEQFF
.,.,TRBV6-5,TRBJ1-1,TGTGCCAGCCAGGTGGCAGGTGGGGACACTGAAGCTTTCTTT,CASQVAGGDTEAFF
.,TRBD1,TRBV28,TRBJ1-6,TGTGCCACCTGGGACAGGTCCTATAATTCACCCCTCCACTTT,CATWDRSYNSPLHF